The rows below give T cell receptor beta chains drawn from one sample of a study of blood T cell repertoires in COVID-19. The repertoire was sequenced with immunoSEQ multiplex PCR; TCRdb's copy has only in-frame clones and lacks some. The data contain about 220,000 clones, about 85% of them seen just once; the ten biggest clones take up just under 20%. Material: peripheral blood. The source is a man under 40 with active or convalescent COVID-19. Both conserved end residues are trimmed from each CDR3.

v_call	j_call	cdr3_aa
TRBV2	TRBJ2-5	ASNPGLGSRETQY
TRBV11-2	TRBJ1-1	ASSLGTGEAF
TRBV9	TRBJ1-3	ASSLNRVSGGNTIY
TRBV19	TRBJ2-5	ASRTSGLQETQY
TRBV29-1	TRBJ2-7	SVTGQGFHEQY
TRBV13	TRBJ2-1	ASELRGYSYNEQF
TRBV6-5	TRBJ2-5	ASSSRPSGQETQY
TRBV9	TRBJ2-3	ASSARDSNTDTQY
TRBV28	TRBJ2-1	ASSFGGRSNEQF
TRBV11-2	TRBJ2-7	ASSLDAGSTYEQY
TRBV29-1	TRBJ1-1	STKVRGGTEAF
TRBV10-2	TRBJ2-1	ATGGQRGGEVNEQF
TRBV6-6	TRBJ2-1	ASRRQGNEQF
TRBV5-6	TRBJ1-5	ASSSGTGYVQPQH
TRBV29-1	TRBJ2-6	SAVDRAGANVLT
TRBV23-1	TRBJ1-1	ASSQDRAVNTEAF
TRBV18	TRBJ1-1	ASSPQGQPTEAF
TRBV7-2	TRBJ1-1	ASSPPPTGSTEAF
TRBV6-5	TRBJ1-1	ASRGGLGLNTEAF
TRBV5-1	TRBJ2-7	ASAPGRADYEQY
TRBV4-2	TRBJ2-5	ASTPGTSRETQY
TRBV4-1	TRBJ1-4	ASSQVTGGQEKLF
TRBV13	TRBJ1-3	ASSSQGSGNTIY
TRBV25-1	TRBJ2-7	ASSEYKAGLSSYEQY
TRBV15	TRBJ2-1	ATSRGAGNEQF
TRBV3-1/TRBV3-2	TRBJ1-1	ASSHVTEAF